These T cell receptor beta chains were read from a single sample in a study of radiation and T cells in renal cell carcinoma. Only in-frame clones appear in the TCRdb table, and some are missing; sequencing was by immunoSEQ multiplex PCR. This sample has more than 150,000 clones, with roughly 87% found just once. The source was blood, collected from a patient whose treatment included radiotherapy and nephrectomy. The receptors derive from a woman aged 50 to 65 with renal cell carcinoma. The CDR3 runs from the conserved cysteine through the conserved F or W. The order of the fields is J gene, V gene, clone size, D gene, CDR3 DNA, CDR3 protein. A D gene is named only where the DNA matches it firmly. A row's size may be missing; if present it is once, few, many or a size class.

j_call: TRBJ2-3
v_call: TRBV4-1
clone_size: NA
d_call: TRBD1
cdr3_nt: TGCGCCAGCTGCGACCGCCCCAACTGGACAGGGCAGGCAGATACGCAGTATTTT
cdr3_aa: CASCDRPNWTGQADTQYF

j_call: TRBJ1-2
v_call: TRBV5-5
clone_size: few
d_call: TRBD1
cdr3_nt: TGTGCCAGCAGCCCCGATGGGGCAGGGGGAAACACCTTC
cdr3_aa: CASSPDGAGGNTF

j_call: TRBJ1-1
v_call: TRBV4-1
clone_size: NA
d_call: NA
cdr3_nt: TGCGCCAGCAGCCGCCCTGGGGGTAAGGCTTTCTTT
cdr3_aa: CASSRPGGKAFF

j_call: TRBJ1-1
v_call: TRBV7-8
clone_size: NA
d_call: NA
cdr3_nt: TGTGCCAGCAGGGAGAACACTGAAGCTTTCTTT
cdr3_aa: CASRENTEAFF

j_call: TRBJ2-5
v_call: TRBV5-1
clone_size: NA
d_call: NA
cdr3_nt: TGCGCCAGCAGTCGATGGGGGTCACAAGAGACCCAGTACTTC
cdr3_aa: CASSRWGSQETQYF

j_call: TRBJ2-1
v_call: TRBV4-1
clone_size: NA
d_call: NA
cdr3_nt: TGCGCCAGCAGCCCATCGGTTCCGAGGGGCAATGAGCAGTTCTTC
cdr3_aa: CASSPSVPRGNEQFF

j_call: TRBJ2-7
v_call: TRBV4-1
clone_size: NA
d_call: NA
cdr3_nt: TGCGCCAGCAGCTCAAGACGGGACGACAGCTCCTACGAGCAGTACTTC
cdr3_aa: CASSSRRDDSSYEQYF

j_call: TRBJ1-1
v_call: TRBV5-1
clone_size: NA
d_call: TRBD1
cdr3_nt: TGCGCCAGCAGCTTGGTGGTGGGGACAGAAGCACTTGAAGCTTTCTTT
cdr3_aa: CASSLVVGTEALEAFF

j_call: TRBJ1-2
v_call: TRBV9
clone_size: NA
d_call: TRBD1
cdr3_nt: TGTGCCAGCAGCGTAGCTCGGGGACAGGGATCTGGCTACACCTTC
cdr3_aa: CASSVARGQGSGYTF

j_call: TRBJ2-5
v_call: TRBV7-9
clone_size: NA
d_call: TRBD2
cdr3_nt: TGTGCCAGCAGCTCCCGGGGACTAGCGGGGGCCCAAGAGACCCAGTACTTC
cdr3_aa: CASSSRGLAGAQETQYF

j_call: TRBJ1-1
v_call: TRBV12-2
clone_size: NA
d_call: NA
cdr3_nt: TGTGCAAGTCGCTTAGAGGTGCGACAGGGAATAGGCACTGAAGCTTTCTTT
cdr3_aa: CASRLEVRQGIGTEAFF

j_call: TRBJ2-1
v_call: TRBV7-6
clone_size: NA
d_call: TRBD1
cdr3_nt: TGTGCCAGCAGCCCCAGGCCACAGGGGGCGGTTTACAATGAGCAGTTCTTC
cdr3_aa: CASSPRPQGAVYNEQFF

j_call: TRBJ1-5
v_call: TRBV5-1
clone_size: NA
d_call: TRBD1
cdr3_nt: TGCGCCAGCACCTGGACAGGGGGGAAGGATCAGCCCCAGCATTTT
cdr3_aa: CASTWTGGKDQPQHF

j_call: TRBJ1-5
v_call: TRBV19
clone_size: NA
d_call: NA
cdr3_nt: TGTGCCAGTAGTTTAAACCTGGATCAGCCCCAGCATTTT
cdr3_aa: CASSLNLDQPQHF

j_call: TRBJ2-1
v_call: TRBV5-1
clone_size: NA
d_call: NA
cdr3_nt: TGCGCCAGCAGCTGGCCTCGGGGAGAGGTCTACAATGAGCAGTTCTTC
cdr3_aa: CASSWPRGEVYNEQFF

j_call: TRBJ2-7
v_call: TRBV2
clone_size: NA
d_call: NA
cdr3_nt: TGTGCCAGCACCCGGGACCTTTCCTACGAGCAGTACTTC
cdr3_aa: CASTRDLSYEQYF

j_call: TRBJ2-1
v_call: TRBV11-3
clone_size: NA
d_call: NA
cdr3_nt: TGTGCCAGCAGCTTAATGGGCACCAGCTCCTACAATGAGCAGTTCTTC
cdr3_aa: CASSLMGTSSYNEQFF

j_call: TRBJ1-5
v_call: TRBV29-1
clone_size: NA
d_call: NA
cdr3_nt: TGCAGCGTTGCGCGGGGGAGGGGTCAGCCCCAGCATTTT
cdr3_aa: CSVARGRGQPQHF

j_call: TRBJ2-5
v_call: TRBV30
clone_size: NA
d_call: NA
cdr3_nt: TGTGCCTGGAACCGGGACTCCGCCTTGGGGGCCCAGTACTTC
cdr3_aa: CAWNRDSALGAQYF

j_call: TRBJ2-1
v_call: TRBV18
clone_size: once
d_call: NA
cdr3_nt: TGTGCCAGCTCACCAGTCGACGGTCTTTACTACAATGAGCAGTTCTTC
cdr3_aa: CASSPVDGLYYNEQFF

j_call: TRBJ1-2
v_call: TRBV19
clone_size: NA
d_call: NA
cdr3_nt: TGTGCCACGCTCCGGTCGGGGGAAGGTGGCTACACCTTC
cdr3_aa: CATLRSGEGGYTF

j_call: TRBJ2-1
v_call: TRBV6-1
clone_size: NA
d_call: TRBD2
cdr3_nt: TGTGCCAGCCTCGGACTAGCGGACTCCTACAATGAGCAGTTCTTC
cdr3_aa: CASLGLADSYNEQFF

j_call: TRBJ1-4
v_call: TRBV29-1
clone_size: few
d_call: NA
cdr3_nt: TGCAGCGTCGCCGGGAGCCGAGGAGAAAAACTGTTTTTT
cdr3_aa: CSVAGSRGEKLFF

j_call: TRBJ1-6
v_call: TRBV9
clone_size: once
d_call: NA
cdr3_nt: TGTGCCAGCAGCCCCCGACAGGAAATGGTTTTAGGGTCACCCCTCCACTTT
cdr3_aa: CASSPRQEMVLGSPLHF

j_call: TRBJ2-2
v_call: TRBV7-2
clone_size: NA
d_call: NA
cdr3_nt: TGTGCCAGCAGCTTAGCGCCGGGACCCGGGGAGCTGTTTTTT
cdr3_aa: CASSLAPGPGELFF

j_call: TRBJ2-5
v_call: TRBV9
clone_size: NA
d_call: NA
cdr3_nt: TGTGCCAGCAGCAAAGGGGGGCTAGACGCGCAAGAGACCCAGTACTTC
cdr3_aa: CASSKGGLDAQETQYF

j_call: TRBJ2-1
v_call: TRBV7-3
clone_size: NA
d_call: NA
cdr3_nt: TGTGCCAGCAGCTTAACCAGGTCGAGCGGTGAGCAGTTCTTC
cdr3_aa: CASSLTRSSGEQFF

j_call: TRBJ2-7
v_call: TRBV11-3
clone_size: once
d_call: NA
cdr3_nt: TGTGCCAGCAGCCTTGGGCAGAATGGCGAGCAGTACTTC
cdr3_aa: CASSLGQNGEQYF